Presented here are 3 T cell receptor beta chains from one specimen sequenced in a study of cytomegalovirus exposure and HLA in healthy donors. The PCR was carried out with 60 Vbeta primers and 13 Jbeta primers. The repertoire was sequenced with immunoSEQ multiplex PCR; TCRdb's copy has only in-frame clones and lacks some. This table has 150,000 to 250,000 clones, 79% appearing once. The source material was PBMCs. All receptors come from a woman under 40 in good health and CMV-seropositive.

With regard to this clone: At one end, the junction sequence differs from germline, possibly due to a read error. The chain carries TRBV4-2 and TRBJ2-7; maybe TRBD2 (6 bases). The CDR3 is 14 residues long. Per germline, CDR1 LGHNA and CDR2 YNFKEQ. The CDR3 protein is CASSPGGVTYEQHF. DNA for the CDR3: TGTGCCAGCTCCCCCGGGGGTGTTACCTACGAGCAGCACTTC.

In DNA form, the CDR3 reads TGTGCCAGCAGCACACGACGGGAGGCCGCTCGGTATACGCAGTATTTT. Its translation is CASSTRREAARYTQYF. The genes are TRBV11-3 and TRBJ2-3, with TRBD2 matching 7 bases. The V and J ends lost 5 bases and 7 bases, in that order; junction bases with no gene match: 15. The CDR3 has 16 amino acids. The germline V gene has CDR1 SGHNT and CDR2 YENEEA. The full variable domain, in which reference TRBV11-3 and TRBJ2-3 provide the parts outside the CDR3, is EAGVVQSPRYKIIEKKQPVAFWCNPISGHNTLYWYLQNLGQGPELLIRYENEEAVDDSQLPKDRFSAERLKGVDSTLKIQPAELGDSAVYLCASSTRREAARYTQYFGPGTRLTVL.

The chain is built from TRBV29-1 and TRBJ1-2; TRBD1 aligns across 7 bases. The germline V gene encodes CDR1 SQVTM and CDR2 ANQGSEA. J was trimmed by 8 bases and V by 6 bases; bases with no gene match: 15. This CDR3 spans 14 amino acids. The CDR3 is CSVDDRQGGTGYTF. The CDR3 region has the DNA TGCAGCGTCGACGACCGCCAGGGGGGTACGGGCTACACCTTC.